This is a list of T cell receptor beta chains from one sample in a study of CD8+ T cells in alopecia areata. TCRdb keeps only in-frame clones here, not all; method: immunoSEQ multiplex PCR. The sample has about 110,000 clones, under 60% seen once. The sequenced material came from NKG2D-low CD8+ T cells sorted from blood. The receptors stem from a human donor with alopecia areata. Each CDR3 is given with its conserved first and last residue. Fields, in order: J gene, V gene, CDR3 length, D gene, clone size, CDR3 protein, CDR3 DNA. A D gene is named only where the DNA matches it firmly. Clone size, where shown, is once, few, many, or a class for clones that have expanded.

>TRBJ1-1|TRBV7-2|16|.|.
CASSLAMGQSNTEAFF
TGTGCCAGCAGCTTAGCTATGGGGCAGTCGAACACTGAAGCTTTCTTT
>TRBJ2-1|TRBV10-2|15|TRBD2|.
CASSETSGRANEQFF
TGCGCCAGCAGTGAAACTAGCGGGAGGGCCAATGAGCAGTTCTTC
>TRBJ2-7|TRBV19|15|.|.
CASSIGPGPSYEQYF
TGTGCCAGTAGTATTGGGCCAGGACCTTCCTACGAGCAGTACTTC
>TRBJ2-7|TRBV5-1|14|TRBD1|.
CASSWDSPIDEQYF
TGTGCCAGCAGTTGGGACAGCCCCATCGACGAGCAGTACTTC
>TRBJ2-1|TRBV12-5|14|.|.
CASGGLSSYNEQFF
TGTGCTAGTGGCGGACTGAGCTCCTACAATGAGCAGTTCTTC
>TRBJ2-7|TRBV28|14|TRBD1|.
CATRRTGSSYEQYF
TGTGCCACCCGTAGGACAGGAAGCTCCTACGAGCAGTACTTC
>TRBJ2-5|TRBV29-1|14|TRBD2|.
CSVGTSGGKETQYF
TGCAGCGTGGGGACTAGCGGGGGCAAAGAGACCCAGTACTTC
>TRBJ2-3|TRBV2|10|.|.
CASGGDTQYF
TGTGCCAGCGGTGGAGATACGCAGTATTTT
>TRBJ1-1|TRBV28|12|.|.
CASKQGGTEAFF
TGTGCCAGCAAACAGGGAGGCACTGAAGCTTTCTTT
>TRBJ1-4|TRBV4-1|15|.|few
CASSQHAATNEKLFF
TGCGCCAGCAGCCAACACGCTGCAACTAATGAAAAACTGTTTTTT
>TRBJ1-1|TRBV29-1|13|.|few
CSVPGHLNTEAFF
TGCAGCGTCCCGGGACACCTGAACACTGAAGCTTTCTTT
>TRBJ2-1|TRBV7-9|14|.|few
CASSLSGSYNEQFF
TGTGCCAGCAGCCTAAGTGGCTCCTACAATGAGCAGTTCTTC
>TRBJ2-2|TRBV29-1|11|.|.
CSVLTAGELFF
TGCAGCGTTTTGACAGCCGGGGAGCTGTTTTTT
>TRBJ1-2|TRBV27|14|.|.
CASSFVGGDYGYTF
TGTGCCAGCAGTTTCGTAGGGGGAGACTATGGCTACACCTTC
>TRBJ2-1|TRBV28|11|.|few
CASSPSNEQFF
TGTGCCAGCAGCCCCTCCAATGAGCAGTTCTTC
>TRBJ2-7|TRBV27|14|TRBD2|.
CATTDLAGSYEQYF
TGTGCCACCACGGATCTAGCGGGGTCCTACGAGCAGTACTTC
>TRBJ2-3|TRBV9|16|.|.
CASSARQAAPTDTQYF
TGTGCCAGCAGCGCCCGACAGGCAGCCCCTACGGATACGCAGTATTTT
>TRBJ2-7|TRBV2|13|.|.
CASSGSRPYEQYF
TGTGCCAGCAGTGGTTCGCGGCCCTACGAGCAGTACTTC
>TRBJ1-1|TRBV4-1|17|TRBD1|.
CASSQDIGGGRGTEAFF
TGCGCCAGCAGCCAAGATATCGGAGGGGGCAGAGGCACTGAAGCTTTCTTT
>TRBJ2-6|TRBV27|18|.|.
CASSSPQGSSSGANVLTF
TGTGCCAGCAGTTCACCCCAGGGAAGTAGCTCTGGGGCCAACGTCCTGACTTTC
>TRBJ2-7|TRBV27|15|TRBD2|.
CASRGGSGRIYEQYF
TGTGCCAGCAGAGGGGGTAGCGGGAGGATTTACGAGCAGTACTTC
>TRBJ2-3|TRBV7-9|16|TRBD1|.
CASSPRTGAAVDTQYF
TGTGCCAGCAGCCCCCGGACAGGGGCCGCGGTGGATACGCAGTATTTT
>TRBJ2-7|TRBV5-1|16|TRBD2|.
CASSLVASGSSHEQYF
TGCGCCAGCAGCTTGGTAGCTAGCGGGAGTTCTCACGAGCAGTACTTC
>TRBJ2-5|TRBV28|14|.|.
CASSQRTFQETQYF
TGTGCCAGCAGCCAGCGGACATTCCAAGAGACCCAGTACTTC
>TRBJ2-2|TRBV2|15|TRBD1|.
CATEALQGVDGELFF
TGTGCCACCGAGGCGTTACAGGGGGTAGACGGGGAGCTGTTTTTT
>TRBJ2-5|TRBV5-6|15|TRBD1|.
CASSLGQGPQETQYF
TGTGCCAGCAGCTTAGGACAGGGCCCACAAGAGACCCAGTACTTC
>TRBJ1-2|TRBV6-5|12|.|.
CASSYPGSGYTF
TGTGCCAGCAGTTACCCGGGGAGTGGCTACACCTTC
>TRBJ2-7|TRBV7-9|17|.|medium-sized
CASRGVSESPHTYEQYF
TGTGCCAGCAGGGGGGTTAGCGAGAGCCCTCACACCTACGAGCAGTACTTC
>TRBJ1-1|TRBV30|15|.|.
CAWSVLGGANTEAFF
TGTGCCTGGAGTGTACTAGGGGGAGCGAACACTGAAGCTTTCTTT
>TRBJ2-3|TRBV2|13|.|.
CASGTERTDTQYF
TGTGCCAGCGGAACGGAACGCACAGATACGCAGTATTTT
>TRBJ2-2|TRBV28|16|.|.
CASSEPDLGRIGELFF
TGTGCCAGCAGTGAACCGGACCTAGGAAGAATCGGGGAGCTGTTTTTT
>TRBJ2-5|TRBV27|11|.|few
CASKIYETQYF
TGTGCCAGCAAGATATACGAGACCCAGTACTTC
>TRBJ2-6|TRBV7-9|15|.|.
CASSHGGDGANVLTF
TGTGCCAGCAGCCACGGGGGAGATGGGGCCAACGTCCTGACTTTC
>TRBJ2-3|TRBV2|15|.|.
CASSPSPTSTDTQYF
TGTGCCAGCAGTCCCTCCCCTACTAGCACAGATACGCAGTATTTT
>TRBJ1-1|TRBV7-9|12|.|.
CASSFQNTEAFF
TGTGCCAGCAGCTTTCAGAACACTGAAGCTTTCTTT
>TRBJ2-7|TRBV4-1|16|TRBD2|.
CASSQGLAGGYYEQYF
TGCGCCAGCAGCCAAGGCCTAGCGGGAGGATACTACGAGCAGTACTTC
>TRBJ2-1|TRBV28|14|TRBD1|.
CASMTGGSYNEQFF
TGTGCCAGCATGACAGGGGGCTCCTACAATGAGCAGTTCTTC
>TRBJ2-3|TRBV25-1|14|TRBD1|few
CASSGTGMTDTQYF
TGTGCCAGCAGTGGGACAGGGATGACAGATACGCAGTATTTT
>TRBJ1-1|TRBV5-1|12|.|.
CASSPANSEAFF
TGCGCCAGCAGCCCGGCTAACTCTGAAGCTTTCTTT
>TRBJ2-1|TRBV6-5|15|TRBD2|.
CASSPTSGSHDEQFF
TGTGCCAGCAGCCCGACTAGCGGGAGTCACGATGAGCAGTTCTTC
>TRBJ2-4|TRBV4-1|16|.|few
CASSQDGVAAKNIQYF
TGCGCCAGCAGCCAAGATGGGGTAGCGGCTAAAAACATTCAGTACTTC
>TRBJ1-1|TRBV5-1|16|TRBD1|.
CASSFGTGGVRTEAFF
TGCGCCAGCAGCTTTGGGACAGGGGGCGTGCGGACTGAAGCTTTCTTT
>TRBJ2-5|TRBV27|14|.|.
CASSLSTQGETQYF
TGTGCCAGCAGTTTATCGACCCAGGGGGAGACCCAGTACTTC
>TRBJ2-1|TRBV19|11|.|few
CASEGPNEQFF
TGTGCCAGTGAGGGGCCCAATGAGCAGTTCTTC
>TRBJ2-7|TRBV11-2|13|TRBD1|few
CASSLGTGGDLYF
TGTGCCAGCAGCTTAGGGACAGGTGGTGATCTGTACTTC
>TRBJ2-7|TRBV28|12|.|.
CASREFSDEQYF
TGTGCCAGCAGGGAATTCTCTGACGAGCAGTACTTC
>TRBJ2-7|TRBV28|13|.|few
CASSLDYPYEQYF
TGTGCCAGCAGCCTGGACTACCCCTACGAGCAGTACTTC
>TRBJ2-7|TRBV7-3|13|.|few
CASSLGGPNEQYF
TGTGCCAGCAGCTTAGGGGGGCCCAACGAGCAGTACTTC
>TRBJ2-7|TRBV10-3|13|.|.
CAISESGAYEQYF
TGTGCCATCAGTGAGTCGGGGGCCTACGAGCAGTACTTC
>TRBJ2-7|TRBV5-1|17|.|.
CASSSLTGTLDLYEQYF
TGCGCCAGCAGCTCCCTGACGGGAACTTTGGACCTCTACGAGCAGTACTTC
>TRBJ1-2|TRBV4-1|14|.|.
CASSQEGLAGGYTF
TGCGCCAGCAGCCAAGAGGGACTTGCTGGTGGCTACACCTTC